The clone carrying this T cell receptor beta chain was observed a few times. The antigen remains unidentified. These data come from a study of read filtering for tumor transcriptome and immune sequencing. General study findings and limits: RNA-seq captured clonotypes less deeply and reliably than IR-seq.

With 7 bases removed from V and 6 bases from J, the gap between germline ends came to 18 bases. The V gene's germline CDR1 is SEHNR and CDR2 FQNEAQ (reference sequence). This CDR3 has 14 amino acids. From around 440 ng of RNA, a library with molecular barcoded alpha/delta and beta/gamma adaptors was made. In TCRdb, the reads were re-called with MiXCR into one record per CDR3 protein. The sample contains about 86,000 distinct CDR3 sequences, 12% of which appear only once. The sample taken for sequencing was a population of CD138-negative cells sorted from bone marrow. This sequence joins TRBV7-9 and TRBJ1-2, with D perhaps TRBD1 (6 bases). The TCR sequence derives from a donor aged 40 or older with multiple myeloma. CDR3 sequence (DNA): TGTGCCAGCACTGCGGGGGCCCATACCAATGGCTACACCTTC. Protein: CASTAGAHTNGYTF.